This T cell receptor (beta chain) was sequenced for a study of T cells in Graves' hyperthyroidism and ophthalmopathy. Study results and caveats: Separation of ophthalmopathy from stable hyperthyroidism was achieved by a 13 V-J model. The model predicted ophthalmopathy a median around seven months before onset.

RNA transcripts served as the template for amplifying TCR beta CDR3 regions. During a first-round RT-PCR of the TCR CDR3, the HTBI primer set was used. TCRdb passed the multiplex PCR reads through MiXCR, listing each CDR3 protein once. This table holds 500,000 to 800,000 distinct CDR3 sequences, less than 45% found once. Based on clinical symptoms, serum thyroxine and TRAb, thyroid ultrasound and orbital computed tomography, diagnoses were reached. The CDR3 is 17 amino acids. Trimming at V came to 10 bases and at J to 0 bases, leaving 12 bases not matched to a gene. CDR1 ENHRY and CDR2 SYGVKD come from the germline V gene. This clonotype was recorded many times. The target antigen is unknown.

The rearrangement links TRBV10-3 to TRBJ2-6, with 7 bases aligning to TRBD1. This clonotype originated in an adult man with Graves' disease, either hyperthyroidism or ophthalmopathy (not recorded which). The sample comprised peripheral blood or thyroid tissue (not recorded which). As DNA, the CDR3 is TGTGCCACCTCGCCCACAGGGGCCTACTCTGGGGCCAACGTCCTGACTTTC. This encodes CATSPTGAYSGANVLTF.